This T cell receptor beta chain was profiled in a study of blood T cell repertoires in COVID-19. Data came from immunoSEQ multiplex PCR; TCRdb stores just in-frame clones and leaves some out. The sample has 35,000 to 45,000 clones, roughly 87% seen once. The TCR sequence derives from a man aged 55 to 69 with acute or convalescent COVID-19. Material for sequencing was peripheral blood.

The CDR3 nucleotides are TGTGCCAGCAGCCGTAGCGGGAGCGACACAGATACGCAGTATTTT. Its protein product is CASSRSGSDTDTQYF. The chain combines TRBV5-4 with TRBJ2-3, with 9 bases fitting TRBD2. J was trimmed by 2 bases and V by 4 bases; bases with no gene match: 5. In germline, CDR1 is SGHNT, CDR2 YYREEE (reference sequence). This CDR3 contains 15 residues.